The 2 T cell receptor beta chains presented below share a single source sample, sequenced in a study of tumor and adjacent non-tumor tissue in lung cancer. The library came from three nested PCR rounds adapted from ARM-PCR protocols. One entry per CDR3 protein results from TCRdb running MiXCR on the multiplex PCR reads. The table records approximately 90,000 distinct CDR3 sequences, about 66% of them present only once. The template was RNA from unsorted bulk tissue. Sequenced input: lung tumor tissue. The receptors here all came from a man aged 70-80 years with non-small cell lung cancer.

The V gene is TRBV11-2, the J gene TRBJ2-1, with unresolved D. Germline assignment: CDR1 SGHAT and CDR2 FQNNGV. V lost 9 bases to trimming and J lost 9 bases, with 18 bases between them. The CDR3 is made up of 13 amino acids. The CDR3 DNA reads as TGTGCCAGGGCCCCGGCCGCGGTGGGTGAGCAGTTCTTC. Translation: CARAPAAVGEQFF.

This clonotype turned up a few times. No DNA is shown, since the ends of the CDR3 on it are uncertain; the CDR3 is the one TCRdb lists. The chain recombines TRBV21-1 with TRBJ2-6; the D segment call TRBD1 is taken from the table without a DNA check. TRBV21-1 is noted as a pseudogene. The CDR3 sequence runs 16 residues, both termini included. CDR3 amino acids: CASTDRVAAGANVLTF.